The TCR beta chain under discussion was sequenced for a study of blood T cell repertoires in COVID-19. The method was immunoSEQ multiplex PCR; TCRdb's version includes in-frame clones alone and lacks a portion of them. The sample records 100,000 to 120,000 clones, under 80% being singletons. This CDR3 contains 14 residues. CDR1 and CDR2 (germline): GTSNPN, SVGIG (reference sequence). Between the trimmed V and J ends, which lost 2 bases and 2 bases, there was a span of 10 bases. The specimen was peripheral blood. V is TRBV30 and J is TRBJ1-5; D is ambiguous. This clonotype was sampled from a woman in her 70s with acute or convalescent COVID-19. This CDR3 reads CAWSYGRGNQPQHF. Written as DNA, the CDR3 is TGTGCCTGGAGTTACGGCCGGGGCAATCAGCCCCAGCATTTT.